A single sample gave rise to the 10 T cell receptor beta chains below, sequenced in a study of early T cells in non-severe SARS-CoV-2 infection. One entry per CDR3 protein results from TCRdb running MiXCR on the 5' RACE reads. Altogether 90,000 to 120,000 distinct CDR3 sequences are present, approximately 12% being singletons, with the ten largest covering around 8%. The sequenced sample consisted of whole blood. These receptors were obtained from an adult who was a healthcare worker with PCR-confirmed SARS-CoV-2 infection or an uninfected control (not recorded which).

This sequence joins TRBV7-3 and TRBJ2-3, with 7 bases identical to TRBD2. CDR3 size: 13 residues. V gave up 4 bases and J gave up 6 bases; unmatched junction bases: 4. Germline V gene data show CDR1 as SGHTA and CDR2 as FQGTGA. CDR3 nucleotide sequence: TGTGCCAGCAGCTGGGAGGGCCCCGATACGCAGTATTTT. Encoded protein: CASSWEGPDTQYF.

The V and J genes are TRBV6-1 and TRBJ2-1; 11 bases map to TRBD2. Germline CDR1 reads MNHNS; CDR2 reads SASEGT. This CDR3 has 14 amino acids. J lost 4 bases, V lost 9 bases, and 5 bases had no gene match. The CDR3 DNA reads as TGTGCCAGTTGGGGGACTAGCGGTTACAATGAGCAGTTCTTC. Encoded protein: CASWGTSGYNEQFF.

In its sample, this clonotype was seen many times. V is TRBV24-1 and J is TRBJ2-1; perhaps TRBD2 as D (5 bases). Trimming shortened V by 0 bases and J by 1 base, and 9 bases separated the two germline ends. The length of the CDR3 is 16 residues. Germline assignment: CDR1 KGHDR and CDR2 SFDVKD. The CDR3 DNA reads TGTGCCACCAGTGATTTGCCGGGGAATTCCTACAATGAGCAGTTCTTC. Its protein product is CATSDLPGNSYNEQFF.

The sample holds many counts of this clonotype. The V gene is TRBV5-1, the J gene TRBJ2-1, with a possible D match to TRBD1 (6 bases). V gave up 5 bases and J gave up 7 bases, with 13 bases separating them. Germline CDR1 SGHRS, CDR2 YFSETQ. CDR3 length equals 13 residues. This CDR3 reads CASRLPGENEQFF. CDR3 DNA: TGCGCCAGCAGATTGCCAGGGGAGAATGAGCAGTTCTTC.

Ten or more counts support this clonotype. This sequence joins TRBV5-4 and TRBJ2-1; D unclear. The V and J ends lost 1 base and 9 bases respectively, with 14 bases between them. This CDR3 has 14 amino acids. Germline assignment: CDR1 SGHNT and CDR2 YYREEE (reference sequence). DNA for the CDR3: TGTGCCAGCAGCTTGCCTTCAATCGACGGTGAGCAGTTCTTC. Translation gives CASSLPSIDGEQFF.

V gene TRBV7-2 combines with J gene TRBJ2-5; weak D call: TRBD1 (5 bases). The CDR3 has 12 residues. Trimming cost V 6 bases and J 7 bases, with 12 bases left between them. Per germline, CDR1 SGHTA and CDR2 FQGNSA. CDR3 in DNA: TGTGCCAGCAGTCAGGGCTTGGGGACCCAGTACTTC. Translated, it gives CASSQGLGTQYF.

The DNA for the CDR3 is TGTGCCAGCAGTCTTTACCAGCGGAGCTCCTACAATGAGCAGTTCTTC. Its translation is CASSLYQRSSYNEQFF. The J gene is TRBJ2-1, the V gene TRBV6-2 or TRBV6-3, with a tentative D call TRBD2 (5 bases). The CDR3 is made up of 16 amino acids. Trimming pared 5 bases from V and 0 bases from J, leaving 14 bases between. In germline, CDR1 is MNHEY, CDR2 SVGEGT.

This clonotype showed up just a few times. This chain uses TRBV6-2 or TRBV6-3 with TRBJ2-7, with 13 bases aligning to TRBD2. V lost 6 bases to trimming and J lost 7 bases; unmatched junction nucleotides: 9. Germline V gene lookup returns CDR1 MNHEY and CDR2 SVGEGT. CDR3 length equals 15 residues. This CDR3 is CASSHGLAGVGEQYF. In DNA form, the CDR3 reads TGTGCCAGCAGCCACGGACTAGCGGGAGTTGGGGAGCAGTACTTC.

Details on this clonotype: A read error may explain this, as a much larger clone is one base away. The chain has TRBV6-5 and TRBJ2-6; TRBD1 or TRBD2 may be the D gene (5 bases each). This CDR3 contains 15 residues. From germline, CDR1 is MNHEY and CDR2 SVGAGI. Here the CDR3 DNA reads TGTGCCAGCAGTCCCGACTACTCTGGGGCCAACGTCGTGACTTTC. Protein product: CASSPDYSGANVVTF.

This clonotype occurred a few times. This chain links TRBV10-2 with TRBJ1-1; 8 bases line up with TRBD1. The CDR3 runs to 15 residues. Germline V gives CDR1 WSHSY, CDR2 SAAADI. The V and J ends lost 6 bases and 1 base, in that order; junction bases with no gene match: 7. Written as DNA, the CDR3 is TGCGCCAGCAGGGCGCTGACAGGGGAGAACACTGAAGCTTTCTTT. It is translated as CASRALTGENTEAFF.